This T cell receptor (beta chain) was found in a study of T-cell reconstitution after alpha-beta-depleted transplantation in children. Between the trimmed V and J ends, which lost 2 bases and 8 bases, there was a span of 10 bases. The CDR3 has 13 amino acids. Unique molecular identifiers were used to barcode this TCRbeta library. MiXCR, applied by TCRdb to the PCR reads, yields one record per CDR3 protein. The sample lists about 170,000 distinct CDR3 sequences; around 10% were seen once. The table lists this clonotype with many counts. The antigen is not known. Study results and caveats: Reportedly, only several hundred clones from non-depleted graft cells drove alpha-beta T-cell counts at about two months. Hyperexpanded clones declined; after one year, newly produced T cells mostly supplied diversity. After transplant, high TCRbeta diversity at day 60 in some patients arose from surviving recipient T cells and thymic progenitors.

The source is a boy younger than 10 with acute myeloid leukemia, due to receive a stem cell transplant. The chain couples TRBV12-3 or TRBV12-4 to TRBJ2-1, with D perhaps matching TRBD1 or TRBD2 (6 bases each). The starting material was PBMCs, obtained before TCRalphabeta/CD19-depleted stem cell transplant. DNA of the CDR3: TGTGCCAGCAGTTTATTTAGGGGGGATGAGCAGTTCTTC. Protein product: CASSLFRGDEQFF.